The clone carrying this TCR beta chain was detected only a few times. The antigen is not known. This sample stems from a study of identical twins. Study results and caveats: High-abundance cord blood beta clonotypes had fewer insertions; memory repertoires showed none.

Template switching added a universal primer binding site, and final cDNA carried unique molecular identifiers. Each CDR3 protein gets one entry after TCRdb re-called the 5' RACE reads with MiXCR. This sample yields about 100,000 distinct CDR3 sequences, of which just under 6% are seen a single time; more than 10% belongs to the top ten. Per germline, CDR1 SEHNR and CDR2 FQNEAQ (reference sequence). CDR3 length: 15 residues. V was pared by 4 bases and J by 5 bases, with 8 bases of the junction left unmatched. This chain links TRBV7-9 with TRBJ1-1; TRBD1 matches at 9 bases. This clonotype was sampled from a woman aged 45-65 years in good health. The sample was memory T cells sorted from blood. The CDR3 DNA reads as TGTGCCAGCAGCTCAATTACAGGGGGCAATACTGAAGCTTTCTTT. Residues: CASSSITGGNTEAFF.